The clone carrying this TCR beta chain was seen a handful of times. Molecular barcoding with unique molecular identifiers was used for the TCRbeta library. One entry per CDR3 protein results from TCRdb running MiXCR on the PCR reads. The table includes 700,000 to 950,000 distinct CDR3 sequences, under 20% detected once. The entry originates in a study of T-cell reconstitution after alpha-beta-depleted transplantation in children. Trimming at V came to 5 bases and at J to 4 bases, leaving 7 bases not matched to a gene. This CDR3 has 14 amino acids. The V gene's germline CDR1 is SGHVS and CDR2 FNYEAQ. This sequence joins TRBV7-6 and TRBJ2-5; TRBD1 matches 7 bases. The sequencing here drew on PBMCs, mostly from graft donor cells, taken 360 days after TCRalphabeta/CD19-depleted stem cell transplant. This sequence was found in a male patient younger than 18 who had a stem cell transplant for acute lymphoblastic leukemia, so the T cells may come from the graft donor. This CDR3 reads CASSLQGLSETQYF. Here the CDR3 DNA reads TGTGCCAGCAGCCTACAGGGGTTGTCAGAGACCCAGTACTTC.